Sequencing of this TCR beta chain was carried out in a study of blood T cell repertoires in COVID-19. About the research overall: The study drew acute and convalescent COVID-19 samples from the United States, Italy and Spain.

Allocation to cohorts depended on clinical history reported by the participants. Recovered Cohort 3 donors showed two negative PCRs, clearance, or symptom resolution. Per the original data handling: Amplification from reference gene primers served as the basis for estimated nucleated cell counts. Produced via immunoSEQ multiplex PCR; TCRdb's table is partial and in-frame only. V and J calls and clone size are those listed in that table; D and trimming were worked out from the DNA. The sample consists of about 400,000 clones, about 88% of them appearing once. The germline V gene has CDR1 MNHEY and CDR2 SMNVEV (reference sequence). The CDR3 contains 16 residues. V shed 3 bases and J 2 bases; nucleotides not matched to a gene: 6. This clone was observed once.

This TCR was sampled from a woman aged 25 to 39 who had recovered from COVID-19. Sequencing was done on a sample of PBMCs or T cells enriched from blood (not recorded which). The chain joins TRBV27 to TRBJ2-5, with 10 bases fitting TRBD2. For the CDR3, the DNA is TGTGCCAGCAGTTTCCCAGGACTAGCGGAACAAGAGACCCAGTACTTC. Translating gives CASSFPGLAEQETQYF.